This T cell receptor (beta chain) was recorded in a study of blood T cell repertoires in COVID-19. Clones were read by immunoSEQ multiplex PCR, and TCRdb kept only the in-frame ones, dropping some. The sample holds fewer than 350,000 clones; around 85% are singletons and the top ten take approximately 12%. CDR3 size: 15 residues. J was trimmed by 7 bases and V by 0 bases; bases with no gene match: 8. Per germline, CDR1 LGHDT and CDR2 YNNKEL (reference sequence). This clone was detected once. The chain is built from TRBV3-1 (or the pseudogene TRBV3-2) and TRBJ2-7; TRBD1 aligns across 8 bases. The material sequenced was peripheral blood. This receptor was identified in a woman aged 30 to 39 with COVID-19, enrolled during active disease. CDR3 protein: CASSQDKGTGWEQYF. CDR3 coding DNA: TGTGCCAGCAGCCAAGATAAGGGGACAGGTTGGGAGCAGTACTTC.